This T cell receptor (beta chain) was recovered during a study of T-cell reconstitution after alpha-beta-depleted transplantation in children. This sample's TCRbeta library carried unique molecular identifier barcodes. MiXCR was run by TCRdb on the PCR reads, yielding one entry per CDR3 protein. The table shows some 500,000 distinct CDR3 sequences, with approximately 32% occurring only once. Only a few counts were recorded for this clonotype. Here the sequenced sample was PBMCs from the stem cell graft donor, taken from the stem cell graft. The clonotype was recovered from a human donor who donated a stem cell graft to a child with aplastic anemia.

The chain's CDR3 is CASSTSWDRYSNQPQHF. The CDR3 region has the DNA TGTGCCAGCAGCACTAGCTGGGACAGATATAGCAATCAGCCCCAGCATTTT. The V and J genes are TRBV7-2 and TRBJ1-5; the match to TRBD1 covers 7 bases. The trim removed 5 bases at V and 0 bases at J, leaving 10 bases unmatched. CDR1 SGHTA and CDR2 FQGNSA come from the germline V gene. The CDR3 totals 17 residues.